These 21 T cell receptor beta chains share one sample of origin, sequenced in a study of blood T cell repertoires in COVID-19. The data were produced by immunoSEQ multiplex PCR, yet TCRdb's version contains in-frame clones alone and is incomplete. Of some 150,000 clones in the sample, around 85% are singletons; the top ten hold about 1.2%. The sample consisted of peripheral blood. The receptors originated from a man aged 55 to 70 who had recovered from COVID-19.

The chain uses TRBV15 and TRBJ2-4, with TRBD2 matching over 7 bases. Unmatched junction bases numbered 11, after V lost 5 bases and J lost 7 bases. Germline loops: CDR1 LNHNV, CDR2 YYDKDF (reference sequence). This CDR3 has 15 amino acids. CDR3 sequence reads: CATSPQTSRGNIQYF. The CDR3 region has the DNA TGTGCCACCAGCCCGCAGACTAGCCGAGGGAACATTCAGTACTTC.

The chain combines TRBV29-1 with TRBJ2-3, with TRBD2 identical over 9 bases. Per the germline V gene, CDR1 is SQVTM and CDR2 is ANQGSEA. J lost 4 bases, V lost 2 bases, and 10 bases had no gene match. This CDR3 has 16 residues. CDR3 residues: CSVERGSGGTPDTQYF. CDR3 sequence (DNA): TGCAGCGTTGAACGGGGTAGCGGGGGCACCCCAGATACGCAGTATTTT.

This chain joins TRBV6-5 and TRBJ1-4, with TRBD1 matching over 8 bases. Germline V lookup: CDR1 MNHEY, CDR2 SVGAGI. V was clipped by 6 bases and J by 8 bases; unmatched bases: 11. This CDR3 contains 15 residues. The CDR3 sequence is CASSPRTGTQEKLFF. The CDR3 DNA reads as TGTGCCAGCAGCCCCCGGACAGGGACGCAGGAAAAACTGTTTTTT.

The CDR3 DNA reads TGTGCCAGCAGCGCAGGACAGACAACTAATGAAAAACTGTTTTTT. Encoded protein: CASSAGQTTNEKLFF. The chain is built from TRBV7-8 and TRBJ1-4; the D gene is possibly TRBD1 (6 bases). Trimming took 5 bases from V and 0 from J, leaving 10 bases between them. The CDR3 consists of 15 residues. The germline CDR1 and CDR2 sequences are SGHVS and FQNEAQ. Full variable domain (missing parts from reference TRBV7-8 and TRBJ1-4): GAGVSQSPRYKVAKRGQDVALRCDPISGHVSLFWYQQALGQGPEFLTYFQNEAQLDKSGLPSDRFFAERPEGSVSTLKIQRTQQEDSAVYLCASSAGQTTNEKLFFGSGTQLSVL.

This chain connects TRBV6-5 to TRBJ1-2, with 7 bases fitting TRBD1. CDR1 and CDR2 from the germline V gene are MNHEY and SVGAGI. With 0 bases clipped from V and 5 bases from J, the junction kept 6 bases outside the gene matches. There are 15 residues in the CDR3. The CDR3 sequence: CASSYSPTGHYGYTF. The CDR3 nucleotides are TGTGCCAGCAGTTACTCCCCGACAGGGCATTATGGCTACACCTTC.

The V and J genes are TRBV15 and TRBJ2-7, with TRBD1 matching 7 bases. CDR3 length: 17 residues. Germline CDR1 and CDR2: LNHNV and YYDKDF (reference sequence). V trimming: 1 base; J trimming: 3 bases; junction bases outside the gene matches: 12. CDR3 DNA: TGTGCCACCAGCAGAGGGGTCGGCAGGGGGAATTTCTACGAGCAGTACTTC. Its protein is CATSRGVGRGNFYEQYF.

V gene TRBV5-1 combines with J gene TRBJ1-5; D is unresolved. The CDR3 is made up of 17 amino acids. Germline V gives CDR1 SGHRS, CDR2 YFSETQ. V lost 0 bases and J lost 2, with 15 bases in between. CDR3 protein: CASSLGNLPGGNQPQHF. The CDR3 DNA reads TGCGCCAGCAGCTTGGGGAATCTCCCCGGGGGCAATCAGCCCCAGCATTTT.

The chain carries TRBV24-1 and TRBJ1-4; D is unclear. Trimming took off 3 bases at V and 8 bases at J, with 9 bases between the two ends. Germline CDR1 is KGHDR and CDR2 is SFDVKD. This CDR3 has 13 residues. CDR3 sequence: CATSDPRREKLFF. The CDR3 DNA reads as TGTGCCACCAGTGATCCCCGGAGGGAAAAACTGTTTTTT.

The V and J genes are TRBV2 and TRBJ2-3; D may be TRBD1 (5 bases). From germline, CDR1 is SNHLY and CDR2 FYNNEI. The CDR3 sequence is 18 residues long. Trimming shortened V by 6 bases and J by 6 bases, and 28 bases separated the two germline ends. In nucleotides, the CDR3 is TGTGCCAGCAGCTATGACAGCAAAAACCCCCAGGGTAGGGATACGCAGTATTTT. Translated, it gives CASSYDSKNPQGRDTQYF.

This rearrangement joins TRBV5-1 to TRBJ2-2, with 8 bases identical to TRBD2. CDR1 and CDR2 from the germline V gene are SGHRS and YFSETQ. The CDR3 is 16 amino acids. V lost 4 bases to trimming and J lost 3 bases; unmatched junction nucleotides: 8. The CDR3 region is CASSPRGSGDTGELFF. In DNA, the CDR3 is TGCGCCAGCAGCCCTAGGGGTAGCGGGGACACCGGGGAGCTGTTTTTT.

The chain employs TRBV6-2 or TRBV6-3 and TRBJ2-3; possibly TRBD2 for D (5 bases). Trimming removed 4 bases from V and 0 bases from J, with 8 bases in between. The CDR3 runs to 14 residues. The germline V gene has CDR1 MNHEY and CDR2 SVGEGT. CDR3 amino acids: CASSLARSTDTQYF. The CDR3 coding sequence is TGTGCCAGCAGTTTAGCGAGGAGCACAGATACGCAGTATTTT.

J is TRBJ1-1 and V is TRBV7-8, with D uncertain. The length of the CDR3 is 14 residues. Germline values: CDR1 SGHVS, CDR2 FQNEAQ. With 5 bases removed from V and 11 bases from J, the gap between germline ends came to 21 bases. Here the CDR3 reads CASSPRESNPPAFF. CDR3 DNA: TGTGCCAGCAGCCCACGGGAGAGTAACCCTCCGGCTTTCTTT.

The chain is built from TRBV4-2 and TRBJ2-1; 10 bases agree with TRBD2. V shed 0 bases, J shed 2 bases, and the junction held 1 base outside the gene matches. Per germline, CDR1 LGHNA and CDR2 YNFKEQ. This CDR3 is built from 16 residues. The CDR3 nucleotides read TGTGCCAGCAGCCAAGAAAGCGGGGGGGCCTACAATGAGCAGTTCTTC. Translating gives CASSQESGGAYNEQFF.

The V call is TRBV7-6, the J call TRBJ2-1; a possible D gene is TRBD2 (5 bases). CDR3 length equals 15 residues. Germline V gives CDR1 SGHVS, CDR2 FNYEAQ. V lost 1 base, J lost 5 bases, and 12 bases lay in between. CDR3 sequence: CASSLDGEGHNEQFF. Written as DNA, the CDR3 is TGTGCCAGCAGCTTAGATGGCGAGGGCCACAATGAGCAGTTCTTC.

This sequence joins TRBV6-5 and TRBJ1-2; 8 bases are shared with TRBD1. The germline CDR1 and CDR2 sequences are MNHEY and SVGAGI. The CDR3 covers 15 residues. V lost 5 bases, J lost 8 bases, and 13 bases stayed unmatched. This CDR3 reads CASSLDRGPSWGYTF. CDR3 in DNA: TGTGCCAGCAGTCTTGACAGGGGACCTTCTTGGGGCTACACCTTC.

This chain connects TRBV6-5 to TRBJ1-6; TRBD1 might be the D (5 bases). CDR3 length equals 15 residues. V was cut by 3 bases and J by 8 bases, with 14 bases left in between. Per germline, CDR1 MNHEY and CDR2 SVGAGI. The CDR3 DNA reads as TGTGCCAGCAGTTATCTCGGGGGTGCGGATTCACCCCTCCACTTT. Its protein is CASSYLGGADSPLHF.

The chain couples TRBV2 to TRBJ2-3; 9 bases map to TRBD2. This CDR3 has 17 amino acids. CDR1 SNHLY and CDR2 FYNNEI come from the germline V gene. V was pared by 2 bases and J by 0 bases, with 6 bases of the junction left unmatched. The CDR3 nucleotides read TGTGCCAGCAGTGAAAGGCTAGCGGGGTTTAGCACAGATACGCAGTATTTT. Protein: CASSERLAGFSTDTQYF.

The chain couples TRBV9 to TRBJ1-4; D gene ambiguous. This CDR3 has 17 residues. Germline V gives CDR1 SGDLS, CDR2 YYNGEE. V gave up 0 bases and J gave up 3 bases, with 15 bases separating them. CDR3 DNA sequence: TGTGCCAGCAGCGTAGGTACCTTGGGAGAGGCTAATGAAAAACTGTTTTTT. Encoded protein: CASSVGTLGEANEKLFF.

This chain uses TRBV11-3 with TRBJ2-1; 10 bases are a match to TRBD1. V lost 4 bases, J lost 10 bases, and 16 bases stayed unmatched. The CDR3 covers 17 residues. CDR1 is SGHNT and CDR2 is YENEEA in the germline V gene. Here the CDR3 reads CASSSYARDRGKGEQFF. The CDR3 nucleotides read TGTGCCAGCAGCTCTTACGCCCGGGACAGGGGCAAGGGAGAGCAGTTCTTC. Full variable domain (rest looked up from reference TRBV11-3 and TRBJ2-1): EAGVVQSPRYKIIEKKQPVAFWCNPISGHNTLYWYLQNLGQGPELLIRYENEEAVDDSQLPKDRFSAERLKGVDSTLKIQPAELGDSAVYLCASSSYARDRGKGEQFFGPGTRLTVL.

The chain recombines TRBV29-1 with TRBJ2-3, with 7 bases aligning to TRBD1. This CDR3 is built from 15 residues. With V trimmed by 3 bases and J by 4 bases, 10 bases remained unmatched. Germline loops: CDR1 SQVTM, CDR2 ANQGSEA. CDR3 region: CSVDRPGQDADTQYF. The DNA for the CDR3 is TGCAGCGTTGACCGCCCCGGACAGGACGCAGATACGCAGTATTTT.

The genes are TRBV6-5 and TRBJ1-1; D is unresolved. The CDR3 has 15 residues. V dropped 5 bases and J dropped 7 bases, with 20 bases sitting between them. Germline-derived CDR1 and CDR2 are MNHEY and SVGAGI. The CDR3 spells CASSQLHSGRGEAFF. The DNA for the CDR3 is TGTGCCAGCAGTCAGCTCCATTCAGGTCGTGGTGAAGCTTTCTTT.